Below, one T cell receptor beta chain is given with its context. Its antigen is not identified. This entry comes from a study of cytomegalovirus exposure and HLA in healthy donors. With 60 Vbeta and 13 Jbeta primers, the PCR was carried out. Sequenced by immunoSEQ multiplex PCR; TCRdb stores in-frame clones only, minus some. The sample consists of approximately 170,000 clones, roughly 87% of them appearing once. Study-level findings and limits: Earlier results showed most TCR beta V segments being productive about 87% or about 30% of the time. TCR beta sequences numbering more than 15,000 were associated with HLA alleles at 0.05 false discovery rate in a later analysis.

CDR3 length: 15 residues. Germline CDR1 is SGHTA and CDR2 is FQGNSA. Trimming cost V 3 bases and J 1 base; bases outside gene matches: 2. Sequences were obtained from PBMCs. The source is a man aged 45-65 years in good health and CMV-seropositive. The chain has TRBV7-2 and TRBJ2-2, with 7 bases that match TRBD2. CDR3 amino acids: CASSLVAGNTGELFF. The CDR3 nucleotides are TGTGCCAGCAGCTTGGTAGCGGGGAACACCGGGGAGCTGTTTTTT.